This is a list of T cell receptor beta chains from one sample in a study of CD8 T cells in Susac syndrome. MiXCR, run by TCRdb on the immunoSEQ multiplex PCR reads, gives a single entry per CDR3 protein. The sample has approximately 160,000 distinct CDR3 sequences, roughly 94% seen once. Sequencing was performed on CD4+ T cells from PBMCs. All receptors derive from a human donor with multiple sclerosis. Both conserved end residues are part of each CDR3. A D gene is named only where the DNA matches it firmly. Some rows mark clone size as missing; the rest say once, few, many or name a class of expanded clone.

CDR3aa | CDR3nt | v_gene | len | abundance | d_gene | j_gene
CASSVGNSGAQETQYF | TGTGCCAGCAGCGTAGGTAATAGCGGGGCCCAAGAGACCCAGTACTTC | TRBV9 | 16 | NA | TRBD2 | TRBJ2-5
CASSSTSPPGYGYTF | TGTGCCAGCAGCTCCACCTCGCCCCCTGGGTATGGCTACACCTTC | TRBV11-2 | 15 | NA | NA | TRBJ1-2
CASSRGTYYGYTF | TGTGCCAGCAGTCGAGGGACTTACTATGGCTACACCTTC | TRBV6-2/TRBV6-3 | 13 | NA | NA | TRBJ1-2
CAWSFSTDEAFF | TGTGCCTGGAGCTTTTCGACGGATGAAGCTTTCTTT | TRBV30 | 12 | NA | NA | TRBJ1-1
CASSVGGGDISGANVLTF | TGTGCCAGCAGCGTCGGAGGGGGCGATATCTCTGGGGCCAACGTCCTGACTTTC | TRBV9 | 18 | NA | NA | TRBJ2-6
CASKNRVEQPQHF | TGTGCCAGCAAGAACAGGGTGGAGCAGCCCCAGCATTTT | TRBV6-2/TRBV6-3 | 13 | NA | NA | TRBJ1-5
CASSRTLPQEYSNQPQHF | TGTGCCAGCAGTAGGACTCTCCCTCAGGAATATAGCAATCAGCCCCAGCATTTT | TRBV6-1 | 18 | NA | NA | TRBJ1-5
CASSPPPVDQPQHF | TGTGCCAGCAGCCCTCCCCCGGTTGATCAGCCCCAGCATTTT | TRBV5-8 | 14 | NA | NA | TRBJ1-5
CASRGVANTGELFF | TGCGCCAGCCGCGGAGTGGCGAACACCGGGGAGCTGTTTTTT | TRBV5-1 | 14 | NA | NA | TRBJ2-2
CASSLGTDNTGELFF | TGCGCCAGCAGCTTGGGGACAGACAACACCGGGGAGCTGTTTTTT | TRBV5-1 | 15 | once | NA | TRBJ2-2
CASSFPGAASYNEQFF | TGTGCCAGCAGCTTCCCGGGAGCCGCTTCCTACAATGAGCAGTTCTTC | TRBV7-2 | 16 | NA | NA | TRBJ2-1
CASSQEIRTGGTGNTIYF | TGTGCCAGCAGCCAAGAAATCAGGACAGGGGGCACTGGAAACACCATATATTTT | TRBV4-2 | 18 | NA | TRBD1 | TRBJ1-3
CASSKGLAVKETQYF | TGTGCCAGCAGCAAAGGACTAGCGGTCAAAGAGACCCAGTACTTC | TRBV6-5 | 15 | NA | TRBD2 | TRBJ2-5
CASSENGQRTDTQYF | TGTGCCAGCAGTGAAAACGGGCAGAGAACAGATACGCAGTATTTT | TRBV6-1 | 15 | NA | NA | TRBJ2-3
CAWSAMFGGTVEAFF | TGTGCCTGGAGCGCCATGTTCGGAGGGACAGTTGAAGCTTTCTTT | TRBV30 | 15 | NA | TRBD1 | TRBJ1-1
CASSQDLIATNEKLFF | TGCGCCAGCAGCCAAGATCTAATAGCAACTAATGAAAAACTGTTTTTT | TRBV4-1 | 16 | NA | NA | TRBJ1-4
CAGGGSYEQYF | TGTGCCGGGGGGGGGAGCTACGAGCAGTACTTC | TRBV6-2/TRBV6-3 | 11 | NA | TRBD2 | TRBJ2-7
CASSSSAGELFF | TGTGCCAGCAGCTCCTCTGCCGGGGAGCTGTTTTTT | TRBV7-2 | 12 | NA | NA | TRBJ2-2
CASRPTGYSYEQYF | TGTGCCAGCAGACCTACAGGGTATAGCTACGAGCAGTACTTC | TRBV28 | 14 | NA | NA | TRBJ2-7
CARRQGNEQFF | TGTGCCAGGAGACAGGGCAATGAGCAGTTCTTC | TRBV19 | 11 | NA | TRBD1 | TRBJ2-1
CATPHRWDPNGREDNEQFF | TGTGCAACCCCCCACAGGTGGGACCCAAATGGGCGGGAGGACAATGAGCAGTTCTTC | TRBV12-2 | 19 | once | NA | TRBJ2-1
CASSHRDGETQYF | TGTGCCAGCAGCCACAGGGACGGAGAGACCCAGTACTTC | TRBV12-3/TRBV12-4 | 13 | NA | NA | TRBJ2-5
CASSPAGGLTYEQYF | TGTGCCAGCAGCCCAGCGGGAGGGTTGACCTACGAGCAGTACTTC | TRBV7-2 | 15 | NA | TRBD2 | TRBJ2-7
CASSERSSGGYNEQFF | TGTGCCAGCAGTGAACGGTCTAGCGGGGGATACAATGAGCAGTTCTTC | TRBV6-1 | 16 | NA | TRBD2 | TRBJ2-1
CASTVGLAGAIEQFF | TGTGCCAGCACCGTCGGGCTAGCGGGAGCCATTGAGCAGTTCTTC | TRBV7-2 | 15 | NA | TRBD2 | TRBJ2-1
CASSPSGGLTYNEQFF | TGTGCCAGCTCACCATCGGGGGGGCTAACCTACAATGAGCAGTTCTTC | TRBV18 | 16 | NA | TRBD2 | TRBJ2-1
CSAQPNQLAGGFF | TGCAGCGCCCAACCGAATCAGCTAGCGGGGGGGTTCTTC | TRBV29-1 | 13 | NA | TRBD2 | TRBJ2-1
CSVPDRLGDNEQFF | TGCAGTGTCCCGGACAGACTAGGGGACAATGAGCAGTTCTTC | TRBV20-1 | 14 | once | NA | TRBJ2-1
CASSLVGQSTQYF | TGCGCCAGCAGCTTGGTGGGACAATCTACGCAGTATTTT | TRBV5-1 | 13 | NA | NA | TRBJ2-3
CASSRGPGYTF | TGTGCCAGCAGCCGAGGACCCGGCTACACCTTC | TRBV28 | 11 | NA | NA | TRBJ1-2
CSGAGGSGSSYEQYF | TGCAGCGGGGCTGGGGGGAGCGGGAGCTCCTACGAGCAGTACTTC | TRBV29-1 | 15 | NA | TRBD2 | TRBJ2-7
CASSPNDRVAGANVLTF | TGTGCCAGCAGCCCTAACGATCGGGTGGCTGGGGCCAACGTCCTGACTTTC | TRBV21-1 | 17 | NA | NA | TRBJ2-6
CASSPLTHGMGYNEQFF | TGTGCCAGCAGCCCCCTGACACATGGGATGGGCTACAATGAGCAGTTCTTC | TRBV7-6 | 17 | NA | NA | TRBJ2-1
CASSDQLGQGARTGELFF | TGTGCCAGCAGTGACCAACTGGGACAGGGGGCGCGAACCGGGGAGCTGTTTTTT | TRBV6-2/TRBV6-3 | 18 | NA | TRBD1 | TRBJ2-2
CASSATTGSYNEQFF | TGTGCCAGCAGCGCGACTACGGGATCTTACAATGAGCAGTTCTTC | TRBV9 | 15 | NA | NA | TRBJ2-1
CASSGPSGPQHF | TGTGCCAGCAGTGGGCCATCCGGGCCCCAGCATTTT | TRBV6-1 | 12 | NA | NA | TRBJ1-5
CASSPLQGRGYTF | TGTGCCAGCAGTCCGCTACAGGGGCGGGGCTACACCTTC | TRBV27 | 13 | NA | TRBD1 | TRBJ1-2
CASSYVSGGINEQFF | TGTGCCAGCAGTTACGTTTCCGGGGGAATCAATGAGCAGTTCTTC | TRBV6-5 | 15 | NA | NA | TRBJ2-1
CASSQDHFDYEQYF | TGCGCCAGCAGCCAAGACCACTTTGACTACGAGCAGTACTTC | TRBV4-3 | 14 | NA | NA | TRBJ2-7
CASSQDNGSNQPQHF | TGCGCCAGCAGCCAAGACAACGGGTCAAATCAGCCCCAGCATTTT | TRBV4-3 | 15 | NA | NA | TRBJ1-5
CASSPRDSSNQPQHF | TGTGCCAGCAGTCCCCGGGACAGTAGCAATCAGCCCCAGCATTTT | TRBV6-5 | 15 | NA | TRBD1 | TRBJ1-5
CASSPGGQQANVLTF | TGTGCCAGCTCCCCCGGGGGGCAGCAGGCCAACGTCCTGACTTTC | TRBV5-4 | 15 | NA | NA | TRBJ2-6
CASSQVQGRETQYF | TGTGCCAGCAGCCAAGTGCAGGGACGGGAGACCCAGTACTTC | TRBV3-1 | 14 | once | NA | TRBJ2-5
CASYLHNTEAFF | TGTGCCAGCTATTTACACAACACTGAAGCTTTCTTT | TRBV6-2/TRBV6-3 | 12 | NA | NA | TRBJ1-1
CASSLVAGGTYEQYF | TGCGCCAGCAGCTTGGTGGCAGGGGGCACCTACGAGCAGTACTTC | TRBV5-1 | 15 | NA | TRBD1 | TRBJ2-7
CASSISGSPYEQYF | TGTGCCAGCAGCATTTCCGGGAGCCCCTACGAGCAGTACTTC | TRBV7-2 | 14 | NA | NA | TRBJ2-7
CASSYAYTGTGDTEAFF | TGTGCCAGCAGTTATGCATATACCGGGACAGGCGACACTGAAGCTTTCTTT | TRBV6-5 | 17 | NA | TRBD1 | TRBJ1-1
CASSPPAPQGLFF | TGTGCCAGCTCACCACCAGCGCCCCAGGGGCTGTTTTTT | TRBV18 | 13 | NA | NA | TRBJ2-2
CASSLLDRGSEQYF | TGTGCCAGCAGTTTACTCGACAGGGGGTCGGAGCAGTACTTC | TRBV12-3/TRBV12-4 | 14 | NA | TRBD1 | TRBJ2-7
CASSSGGSANYGYTF | TGCGCCAGCAGCTCTGGGGGCAGTGCTAACTATGGCTACACCTTC | TRBV5-1 | 15 | few | NA | TRBJ1-2
CASSSGTSGESFF | TGTGCCAGCAGTTCCGGGACTAGCGGGGAGTCGTTCTTC | TRBV12-3/TRBV12-4 | 13 | NA | TRBD2 | TRBJ2-1
CASSHATSGSATYNEQFF | TGTGCCAGCAGCCATGCGACTAGCGGGAGCGCAACCTACAATGAGCAGTTCTTC | TRBV3-1 | 18 | NA | TRBD2 | TRBJ2-1
CSARDQGQGHGLEQYF | TGCAGTGCTAGAGATCAAGGACAAGGCCACGGGCTCGAGCAGTACTTC | TRBV20-1 | 16 | NA | NA | TRBJ2-7
CSATGTGGDTQYF | TGCAGTGCTACCGGGACAGGGGGCGATACGCAGTATTTT | TRBV20-1 | 13 | NA | TRBD1 | TRBJ2-3
CASSMPGQGRGRVEAFF | TGTGCCAGTAGTATGCCGGGACAGGGTCGCGGTCGGGTTGAAGCTTTCTTT | TRBV19 | 17 | NA | TRBD1 | TRBJ1-1
CSVDGGGGTDTQYF | TGCAGCGTTGACGGGGGTGGGGGCACAGATACGCAGTATTTT | TRBV29-1 | 14 | NA | NA | TRBJ2-3
CAWSSTSGRLNTGELFF | TGTGCCTGGAGCTCCACTAGCGGGAGGTTGAACACCGGGGAGCTGTTTTTT | TRBV30 | 17 | NA | TRBD2 | TRBJ2-2
CASRKDRAPYNEQFF | TGTGCCAGCAGGAAAGACAGGGCGCCCTACAATGAGCAGTTCTTC | TRBV6-5 | 15 | NA | TRBD1 | TRBJ2-1
CATSGSRGVLGELFF | TGTGCCACCAGTGGGTCCAGGGGCGTGCTTGGGGAGCTGTTTTTT | TRBV24-1 | 15 | NA | NA | TRBJ2-2
CASSLAGSEKLFF | TGCGCCAGCAGCTTGGCAGGGAGCGAAAAACTGTTTTTT | TRBV5-1 | 13 | NA | NA | TRBJ1-4